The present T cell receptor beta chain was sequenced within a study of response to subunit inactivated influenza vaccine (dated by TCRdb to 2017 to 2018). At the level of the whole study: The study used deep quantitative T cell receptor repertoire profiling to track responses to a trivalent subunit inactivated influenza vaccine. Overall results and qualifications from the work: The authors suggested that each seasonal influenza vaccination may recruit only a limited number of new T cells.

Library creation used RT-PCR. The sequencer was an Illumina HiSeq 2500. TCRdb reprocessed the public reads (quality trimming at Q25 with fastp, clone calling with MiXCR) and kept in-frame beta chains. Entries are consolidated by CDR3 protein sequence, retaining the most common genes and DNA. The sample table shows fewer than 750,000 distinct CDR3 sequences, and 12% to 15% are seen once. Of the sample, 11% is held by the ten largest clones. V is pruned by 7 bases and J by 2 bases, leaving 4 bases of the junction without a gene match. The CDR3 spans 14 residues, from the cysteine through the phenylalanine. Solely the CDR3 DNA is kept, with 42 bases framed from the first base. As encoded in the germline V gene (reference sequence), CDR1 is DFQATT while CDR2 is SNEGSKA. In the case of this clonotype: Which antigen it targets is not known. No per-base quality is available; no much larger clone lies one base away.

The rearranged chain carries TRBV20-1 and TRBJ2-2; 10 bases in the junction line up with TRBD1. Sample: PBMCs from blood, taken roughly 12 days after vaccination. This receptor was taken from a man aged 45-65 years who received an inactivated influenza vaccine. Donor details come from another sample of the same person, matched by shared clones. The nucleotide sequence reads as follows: TGCAGTGTTCGGACAGGGGGAAACACCGGGGAGCTGTTTTTT. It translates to CSVRTGGNTGELFF.